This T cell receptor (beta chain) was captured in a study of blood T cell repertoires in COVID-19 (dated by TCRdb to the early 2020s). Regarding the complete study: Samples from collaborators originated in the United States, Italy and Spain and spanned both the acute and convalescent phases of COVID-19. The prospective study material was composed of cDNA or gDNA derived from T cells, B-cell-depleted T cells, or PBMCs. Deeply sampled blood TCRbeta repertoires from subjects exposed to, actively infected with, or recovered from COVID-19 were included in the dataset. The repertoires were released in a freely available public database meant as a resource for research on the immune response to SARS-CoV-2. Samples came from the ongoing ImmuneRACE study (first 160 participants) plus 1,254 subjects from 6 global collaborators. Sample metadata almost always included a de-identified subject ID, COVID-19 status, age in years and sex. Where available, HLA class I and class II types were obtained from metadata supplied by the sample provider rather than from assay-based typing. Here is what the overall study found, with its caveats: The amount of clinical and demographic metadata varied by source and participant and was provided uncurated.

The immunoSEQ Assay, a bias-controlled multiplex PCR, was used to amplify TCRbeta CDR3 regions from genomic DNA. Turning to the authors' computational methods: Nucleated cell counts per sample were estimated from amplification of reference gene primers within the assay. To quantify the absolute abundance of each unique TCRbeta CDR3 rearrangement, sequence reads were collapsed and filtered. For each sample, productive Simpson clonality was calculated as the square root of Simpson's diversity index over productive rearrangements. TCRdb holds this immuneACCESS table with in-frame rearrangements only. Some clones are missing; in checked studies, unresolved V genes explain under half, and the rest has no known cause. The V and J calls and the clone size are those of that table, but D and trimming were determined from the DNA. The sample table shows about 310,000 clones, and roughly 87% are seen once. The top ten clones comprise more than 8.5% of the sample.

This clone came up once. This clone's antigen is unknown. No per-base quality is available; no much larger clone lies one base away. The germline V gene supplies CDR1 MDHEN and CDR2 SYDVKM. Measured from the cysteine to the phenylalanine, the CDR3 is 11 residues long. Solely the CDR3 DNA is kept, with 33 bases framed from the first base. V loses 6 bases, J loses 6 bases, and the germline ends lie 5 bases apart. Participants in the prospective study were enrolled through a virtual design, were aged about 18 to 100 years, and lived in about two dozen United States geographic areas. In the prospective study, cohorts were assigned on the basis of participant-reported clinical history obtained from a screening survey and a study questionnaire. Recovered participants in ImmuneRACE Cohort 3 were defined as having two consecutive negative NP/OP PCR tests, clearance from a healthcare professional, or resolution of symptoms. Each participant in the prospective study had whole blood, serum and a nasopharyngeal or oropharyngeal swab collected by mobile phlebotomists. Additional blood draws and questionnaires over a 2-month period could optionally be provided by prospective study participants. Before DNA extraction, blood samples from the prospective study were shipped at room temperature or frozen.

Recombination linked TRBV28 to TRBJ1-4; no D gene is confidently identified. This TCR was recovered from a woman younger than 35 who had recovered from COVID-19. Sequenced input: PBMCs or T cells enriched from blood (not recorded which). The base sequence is TGTGCCAGCAGGGTAGATGAAAAACTGTTTTTT. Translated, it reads CASRVDEKLFF.